The next 7 T cell receptor beta chains were all read from a single sample in a study of blood T cells in healthy people across ages. A sample-barcoded 5' primer and a J-beta primer mix were used in a second PCR of roughly 6 to 11 cycles. Via MiXCR, TCRdb re-called the 5' RACE reads, giving one row per CDR3 protein. The sample includes roughly 700,000 distinct CDR3 sequences, about a third of them seen just once. Source material: blood. Source of these receptors: a woman at least 80 years old in good health.

CDR3 region: CASSHRTGTGNTIYF. CDR3 sequence (DNA): TGTGCCAGCAGCCACCGCACGGGGACGGGAAACACCATATATTTT. This sequence joins TRBV7-2 and TRBJ1-3, with D maybe TRBD1 (5 bases). CDR1 is SGHTA, CDR2 FQGNSA, per germline. V dropped 5 bases and J dropped 4 bases, with 15 bases sitting between them. The CDR3 loop spans 15 amino acids.

The gene calls are TRBV19 and TRBJ1-5; 9 positions match TRBD1. CDR1 and CDR2 (germline): LNHDA, SQIVND (reference sequence). CDR3 length: 15 amino acids. V lost 4 bases, J lost 4 bases, and 5 bases stayed unmatched. The CDR3 DNA reads as TGTGCCAGTAGTACCTTGGGACAGGGTAATCAGCCCCAGCATTTT. Translating it yields CASSTLGQGNQPQHF.

The chain recombines TRBV5-1 with TRBJ2-2; the D gene is possibly TRBD2 (5 bases). This CDR3 region has 14 residues. Trimming removed 3 bases at V and 1 base at J, with 7 bases between. From germline, CDR1 is SGHRS and CDR2 YFSETQ. The CDR3 loop is CASSWGVNTGELFF. The CDR3 nucleotides are TGCGCCAGCAGCTGGGGAGTGAACACCGGGGAGCTGTTTTTT.

This clonotype showed up many times. V is TRBV12-3 or TRBV12-4 and J is TRBJ1-4; tentatively, D is TRBD1 (6 bases). The CDR3 has 14 amino acids. V was shortened by 8 bases and J by 5 bases, with 15 bases between the two germline ends. This chain's CDR3 is CASRNGRGNEKLFF. In DNA form, the CDR3 reads TGTGCCAGCCGGAATGGGAGGGGGAATGAAAAACTGTTTTTT.

This clonotype came up many times. The chain has TRBV12-3 or TRBV12-4 and TRBJ1-2; maybe TRBD1 (5 bases). V lost 7 bases and J lost 2, with 17 bases in between. The CDR3 has 15 residues. The CDR3 is CASTPGGSSNYGYTF. The CDR3 nucleotides are TGTGCCAGCACCCCTGGGGGTTCTTCCAACTATGGCTACACCTTC.

This clonotype was picked up a small number of times. The V gene is TRBV3-1, the J gene TRBJ1-1; 8 nucleotides line up with TRBD1. The germline V gene has CDR1 LGHDT and CDR2 YNNKEL (reference sequence). The ends lost 0 bases at V and 8 bases at J; junction bases unmatched: 5. The CDR3 totals 14 residues. CDR3 region: CASSQESGTGEAFF. CDR3 nucleotides: TGTGCCAGCAGCCAAGAGAGTGGGACAGGCGAAGCTTTCTTT.

This clonotype has just a few counts. This chain joins TRBV9 and TRBJ2-5; 10 bases match TRBD2. With 7 bases clipped from V and 1 base from J, the junction kept 4 bases outside the gene matches. This CDR3 is 14 amino acids long. Germline loops: CDR1 SGDLS, CDR2 YYNGEE. CDR3 DNA: TGTGCCAGCGGAGCGGGGGGGACCCAAGAGACCCAGTACTTC. Translated: CASGAGGTQETQYF.